The T cell receptor (beta chain) described here comes from a study of molecular identifiers for immune sequencing clone quantification. TCRdb passed the PCR reads through MiXCR, listing each CDR3 protein once. The sample yields 550,000 to 750,000 distinct CDR3 sequences, around 20% seen once. This clonotype was recorded at least ten times. The sample consisted of naive CD8+ T cells from blood, with Jurkat cell RNA spiked in. Stated subset: FACS-sorted CD8+CD4-CCR7+CD45RA+ naive T cells. The receptor was isolated from a human donor in good health. Some libraries in this study had Jurkat cell RNA spiked in.

The CDR3 here is CASSLSGTPDEQFF. The CDR3 nucleotides are TGTGCCAGCAGCCTTAGCGGGACTCCCGATGAGCAGTTCTTC. This chain uses TRBV7-2 with TRBJ2-1; 8 bases map to TRBD2. Germline V lookup: CDR1 SGHTA, CDR2 FQGNSA. The CDR3 has 14 amino acids. Trimming removed 5 bases from V and 8 bases from J; junction bases left unmatched: 8.